This entry concerns a single T cell receptor beta chain. Trimming pared 3 bases from V and 0 bases from J, leaving 13 bases between. CDR1 SGHRS and CDR2 YFSETQ come from the germline V gene. The CDR3 covers 16 residues. A multiplex PCR was run with 60 Vbeta primers and 13 Jbeta primers. Here immunoSEQ multiplex PCR was the method, and the copy in TCRdb shows in-frame clones only, minus some. Of approximately 120,000 clones in the sample, about 81% were seen once. The sample originates from a study of cytomegalovirus exposure and HLA in healthy donors. This chain connects TRBV5-1 to TRBJ1-3; tentatively, D is TRBD1 (6 bases). This sequence originates from a woman in her thirties in good health and CMV-seronegative. The specimen sequenced was PBMCs. The CDR3 loop is CASSWGGQSSGNTIYF. In DNA form, the CDR3 reads TGCGCCAGCAGCTGGGGTGGACAGTCCTCTGGAAACACCATATATTTT. Based on the CDR3 plus reference TRBV5-1 and TRBJ1-3, the full variable domain is KAGVTQTPRYLIKTRGQQVTLSCSPISGHRSVSWYQQTPGQGLQFLFEYFSETQRNKGNFPGRFSGRQFSNSRSEMNVSTLELGDSALYLCASSWGGQSSGNTIYFGEGSWLTVV.